The 18 T cell receptor beta chains below come from one sample, sequenced in a study of response to subunit inactivated influenza vaccine. MiXCR, applied by TCRdb to the RT-PCR reads, yields one record per CDR3 protein. This table has 530,000 or so distinct CDR3 sequences, roughly 10% appearing once. The material sequenced was PBMCs from blood, taken on the day of vaccination. These receptors were collected from a middle-aged man who received an inactivated influenza vaccine.

Only a few counts were recorded for this clonotype. CDR3: CASSYGTERKAFF. CDR3 nucleotides: TGTGCCAGCAGCTACGGGACCGAAAGAAAAGCTTTCTTT. J is TRBJ1-1 and V is TRBV5-6; the D gene is possibly TRBD1 (5 bases). The V end lost 3 bases, the J end lost 9 bases, and 15 bases lay between the germline ends. The CDR3 consists of 13 residues. Germline-derived CDR1 and CDR2 are SGHDT and YYEEEE.

The rearrangement uses TRBV25-1 and TRBJ2-1, with D possibly TRBD2 on 6 matching bases. Germline V gives CDR1 MGHDK, CDR2 SYGVNS. V was cut by 10 bases and J by 15 bases, with 19 bases left in between. The CDR3 covers 11 residues. The CDR3 DNA reads TGTGCCACCGCTTATAGCGGAATGTGGTTCTTC. This gives the protein CATAYSGMWFF.

The chain has TRBV19 and TRBJ2-7; D remains ambiguous. V gave up 3 bases and J gave up 1 base, with 7 bases separating them. CDR1 LNHDA and CDR2 SQIVND come from the germline V gene (reference sequence). This CDR3 has 13 amino acids. CDR3 in DNA: TGTGCCAGTAGTATCGGCAGTTCCTACGAGCAGTACTTC. This sequence encodes CASSIGSSYEQYF.

The gene calls are TRBV20-1 and TRBJ2-3, with a weak D call TRBD1 (6 bases). Trimming pared 3 bases from V and 5 bases from J, leaving 15 bases between. The CDR3 loop spans 14 amino acids. Germline values: CDR1 DFQATT, CDR2 SNEGSKA (reference sequence). The DNA of the CDR3 is TGCAGTGCTAGGGGGGCTGTCGGCAGAGATACGCAGTATTTT. Its translation: CSARGAVGRDTQYF.

The genes are TRBV20-1 and TRBJ1-2; D gene unclear. Germline-derived CDR1 and CDR2 are DFQATT and SNEGSKA (reference sequence). The CDR3 extends over 11 amino acids. Deletions cut 3 bases from V and 8 bases from J, with 10 bases between. The CDR3 DNA sequence: TGCAGTGCTAGTGTACCGCCCGGCTACACCTTC. It yields the protein CSASVPPGYTF.

This sequence joins TRBV3-1 and TRBJ1-4; no firm D call. Germline V gene lookup returns CDR1 LGHDT and CDR2 YNNKEL (reference sequence). Trimming stripped 3 bases from V and 8 bases from J, with 10 bases between. CDR3 length equals 13 residues. The CDR3, as DNA: TGTGCCAGCAGCCAGTTACAAGACGAAAAACTGTTTTTT. It encodes CASSQLQDEKLFF.

V usage is TRBV15 and J usage is TRBJ1-1, with 7 bases lining up with TRBD1. V trimming: 5 bases; J trimming: 1 base; junction bases outside the gene matches: 4. The CDR3 spans 14 residues. The germline gives CDR1 LNHNV, CDR2 YYDKDF (reference sequence). The CDR3 here is CATSAQGGNTEAFF. In DNA, the CDR3 is TGTGCCACCAGCGCCCAGGGGGGGAACACTGAAGCTTTCTTT.

This clonotype has just a few counts. The gene calls are TRBV5-1 and TRBJ2-1; TRBD2 might be the D (6 bases). The CDR3 length is 14 residues. Trimming pared 0 bases from V and 10 bases from J, leaving 14 bases between. CDR1 SGHRS and CDR2 YFSETQ come from the germline V gene. CDR3 nucleotides: TGCGCCAGCAGCTTGGGTAGCGGCGTTGAGGAGCAGTTCTTC. Translation gives CASSLGSGVEEQFF.

The gene calls are TRBV19 and TRBJ2-1; D may be TRBD1 (6 bases). The V end was cut by 9 bases, the J end by 2 bases, with 17 bases between. Per germline, CDR1 LNHDA and CDR2 SQIVND (reference sequence). The length of the CDR3 is 15 residues. Here the CDR3 DNA reads TGTGCCAGCAGCCTGGACAGTTATACCTACAATGAGCAGTTCTTC. The encoded protein is CASSLDSYTYNEQFF.

The CDR3 here is CASSLGRQEENYEQYF. The CDR3 DNA reads as TGCGCCAGCAGCTTGGGGAGGCAGGAGGAAAACTACGAGCAGTACTTC. This chain joins TRBV5-1 and TRBJ2-7; maybe TRBD2 (5 bases). This CDR3 contains 16 residues. V shed 0 bases and J shed 3 bases, with 16 bases lying between them. CDR1 and CDR2 from the germline V gene are SGHRS and YFSETQ.

The chain recombines TRBV6-5 with TRBJ1-2; D not resolved. The CDR3 sequence is 13 residues long. Deletions cut 2 bases from V and 4 bases from J, with 8 bases between. CDR1 and CDR2 (germline): MNHEY, SVGAGI. In DNA, the CDR3 is TGTGCCAGCAGTTACGGGCAGCTCTATGGCTACACCTTC. Translated, it gives CASSYGQLYGYTF.

The chain recombines TRBV28 with TRBJ2-1; 12 bases are a match to TRBD2. V was clipped by 5 bases and J by 6 bases; unmatched bases: 5. The CDR3 contains 15 residues. Germline V gene lookup returns CDR1 MDHEN and CDR2 SYDVKM. In DNA, the CDR3 is TGTGCCAGCAGTGCTAGCGGGAGGGCTTTCAATGAGCAGTTCTTC. Protein sequence: CASSASGRAFNEQFF.

The V and J genes are TRBV20-1 and TRBJ2-5; no firm D call. The germline V and J ends were trimmed by 1 base and 4 bases, with 7 bases remaining between them. CDR3 length: 12 residues. In germline, CDR1 is DFQATT, CDR2 SNEGSKA (reference sequence). The CDR3 nucleotides read TGCAGTGCTAGAGCCCCAGCAGAGACCCAGTACTTC. Its protein product is CSARAPAETQYF.

The sample holds many counts of this clonotype. The V call is TRBV12-3 or TRBV12-4, the J call TRBJ2-7; D unresolved. CDR3 length equals 13 residues. Trimming took off 3 bases at V and 3 bases at J, with 9 bases between the two ends. The CDR3 here is CASSLGTYYEQYF. The CDR3 bases are TGTGCCAGCAGTTTGGGAACGTACTACGAGCAGTACTTC.

This rearrangement joins TRBV20-1 to TRBJ1-1, with TRBD1 as a possible D gene (6 bases). This CDR3 region has 16 residues. V was clipped by 5 bases and J by 0 bases, with 19 bases between them. Germline V lookup: CDR1 DFQATT, CDR2 SNEGSKA (reference sequence). The chain's CDR3 is CSAPNREGYMNTEAFF. CDR3 sequence (DNA): TGCAGTGCTCCGAACAGGGAAGGGTACATGAACACTGAAGCTTTCTTT.

Concerning this clonotype itself: A much larger clone differs from this one at a single base, so this may be a read error. No conserved phenylalanine or tryptophan is present at the end of the CDR3, so a read error is the likely explanation. CDR3 sequence reads: CASSLAQGADGYTL. The CDR3 DNA reads as TGCGCCAGCAGCTTGGCTCAGGGGGCCGATGGCTACACCTTG. The chain employs TRBV5-1 and TRBJ1-2, with 8 bases aligning to TRBD1. This CDR3 comprises 14 residues. V lost 0 bases, J lost 6 bases, and 4 bases stayed unmatched. Germline loops: CDR1 SGHRS, CDR2 YFSETQ.

This chain uses TRBV6-2 or TRBV6-3 with TRBJ2-6; D ambiguous. Germline CDR1 reads MNHEY; CDR2 reads SVGEGT. The CDR3 totals 18 residues. The V end lost 7 bases, the J end lost 4 bases, and 23 bases lay between the germline ends. Here the CDR3 reads CASTLGRLLNFGANVLTF. DNA for the CDR3: TGTGCCAGCACCCTGGGCCGTCTTTTAAACTTCGGGGCCAACGTCCTGACTTTC.

This clonotype was recorded a few times. V and J are TRBV18 and TRBJ2-7; 7 bases map to TRBD2. This CDR3 is 15 amino acids long. V trimming: 3 bases; J trimming: 0 bases; junction bases outside the gene matches: 5. Germline V gene sequence: CDR1 KGHSH, CDR2 LQKENI. CDR3 region: CASSPTWTSSYEQYF. The CDR3 bases are TGTGCCAGCTCACCCACTTGGACTAGCTCCTACGAGCAGTACTTC.